Each of the 22 T cell receptor beta chains below was sequenced from the same sample in a study of blood T cell repertoires in COVID-19 (dated by TCRdb to between 2020 and 2021). Libraries came from the immunoSEQ multiplex PCR assay. TCRdb's version of the immuneACCESS table is confined to in-frame rearrangements and falls short of the full clone set. An unresolved V gene accounts for under half of the shortfall where checked; the remainder is of unknown origin. In all, the sample holds about 170,000 clones, and about 83% of those were seen once. Of the sample, approximately 19% falls within the top ten clones. The specimen was peripheral blood. All receptors come from a woman aged 65 to 85 who had recovered from COVID-19.

In its sample, this clone was seen once. The V gene is TRBV27, the J gene TRBJ1-2; 8 bases are a match to TRBD1. V gave up 3 bases and J gave up 6 bases; unmatched junction bases: 6. Germline V gives CDR1 MNHEY, CDR2 SMNVEV (reference sequence). The CDR3 runs 14 residues. The CDR3 sequence: CASSFRGPGDGYTF. As DNA, the CDR3 is TGTGCCAGCAGTTTCAGGGGGCCCGGGGATGGCTACACCTTC.

V gene TRBV3-1 (or the pseudogene TRBV3-2) combines with J gene TRBJ1-2; 7 bases map to TRBD1. This CDR3 contains 19 residues. V trimming: 5 bases; J trimming: 7 bases; junction bases outside the gene matches: 25. From germline, CDR1 is LGHDT and CDR2 YNNKEL (reference sequence). The CDR3 spells CASSFLQGGAKAGRGGYTF. In DNA form, the CDR3 reads TGTGCCAGCAGCTTCTTACAAGGGGGCGCGAAGGCGGGACGGGGTGGCTACACCTTC.

The chain recombines TRBV5-6 with TRBJ2-3, with TRBD2 matching 8 bases. The CDR3 totals 14 residues. CDR1 is SGHDT and CDR2 is YYEEEE in the germline V gene. CDR3 loop: CAVGYGRGADTQYF. The DNA for the CDR3 is TGTGCAGTCGGCTACGGGAGGGGGGCAGATACGCAGTATTTT.

The rearrangement links TRBV11-3 to TRBJ2-4; D remains ambiguous. V lost 5 bases to trimming and J lost 5 bases, with 10 bases between them. Germline V gene lookup returns CDR1 SGHNT and CDR2 YENEEA. This CDR3 is built from 13 residues. CDR3 sequence (DNA): TGTGCCAGCAGCCACCACGGAGAAAACATTCAGTACTTC. This gives the protein CASSHHGENIQYF. Full variable domain (rest looked up from reference TRBV11-3 and TRBJ2-4): EAGVVQSPRYKIIEKKQPVAFWCNPISGHNTLYWYLQNLGQGPELLIRYENEEAVDDSQLPKDRFSAERLKGVDSTLKIQPAELGDSAVYLCASSHHGENIQYFGAGTRLSVL.

This clone was recorded once. The chain carries TRBV10-3 and TRBJ2-1, with 8 nucleotides matching TRBD2. V shed 6 bases and J 2 bases; nucleotides not matched to a gene: 3. Germline V gene lookup returns CDR1 ENHRY and CDR2 SYGVKD. The CDR3 runs 14 residues. The CDR3 reads CAIRELAAYNEQFF. DNA of the CDR3: TGTGCCATCAGGGAACTAGCGGCCTACAATGAGCAGTTCTTC.

The V gene is TRBV18, the J gene TRBJ2-3, with TRBD2 identical over 8 bases. This CDR3 spans 15 amino acids. Germline trimming cut 6 bases from V and 1 base from J; bases unmatched to any gene: 6. CDR1 is KGHSH, CDR2 LQKENI, per germline. Written as DNA, the CDR3 is TGTGCCAGCTCCCACCCGGGGGGGGGCACAGATACGCAGTATTTT. Translation gives CASSHPGGGTDTQYF.

V is TRBV27 and J is TRBJ1-1; D gene unclear. Trimming removed 3 bases from V and 7 bases from J, with 12 bases in between. Germline CDR1 MNHEY, CDR2 SMNVEV (reference sequence). The CDR3 length is 13 residues. DNA for the CDR3: TGTGCCAGCAGTTTCCCTGGAGGATTTGAAGCTTTCTTT. This gives the protein CASSFPGGFEAFF.

V is TRBV6-5 and J is TRBJ2-7, with 9 bases identical to TRBD2. The CDR3 is made up of 15 amino acids. With V trimmed by 6 bases and J by 3 bases, 9 bases remained unmatched. Germline CDR1 reads MNHEY; CDR2 reads SVGAGI. CDR3 loop: CASSPYSGRGYEQYF. In DNA, the CDR3 is TGTGCCAGCAGCCCCTATAGCGGGAGAGGCTACGAGCAGTACTTC.

This clone appeared once. Here the CDR3 reads CASSSGQGGTNEKLFF. CDR3 DNA sequence: TGCGCCAGCAGCTCCGGACAGGGTGGGACTAATGAAAAACTGTTTTTT. The J gene is TRBJ1-4, the V gene TRBV5-1, with TRBD1 matching over 8 bases. With 3 bases clipped from V and 2 bases from J, the junction kept 6 bases outside the gene matches. Germline loops: CDR1 SGHRS, CDR2 YFSETQ. CDR3 length: 16 residues.

This clone was counted a single time. The J gene is TRBJ1-2, the V gene TRBV7-8; D is possibly TRBD1 (6 bases). V shed 7 bases and J shed 4 bases, with 10 bases lying between them. The germline V gene has CDR1 SGHVS and CDR2 FQNEAQ. The CDR3 is 12 amino acids. Here the CDR3 DNA reads TGTGCCAGCACCGACAGGCCCTATGGCTACACCTTC. Translated: CASTDRPYGYTF.

The rearrangement joins TRBV4-1 to TRBJ2-1; weak D call: TRBD2 (7 bases). Per the germline V gene, CDR1 is MGHRA and CDR2 is YSYEKL. The CDR3 runs 18 residues. V was clipped by 1 base and J by 0 bases, with 16 bases between them. For the CDR3, the DNA is TGCGCCAGCAGCCAAGTAGGGGGGGGCGGCAGCTCCTACAATGAGCAGTTCTTC. It yields the protein CASSQVGGGGSSYNEQFF.

CDR3 region: CASSLVGTGEETQYF. As DNA, the CDR3 is TGCGCCAGCAGCTTGGTTGGTACAGGGGAAGAGACCCAGTACTTC. This chain connects TRBV5-1 to TRBJ2-5; the match to TRBD1 covers 7 bases. J lost 3 bases, V lost 0 bases, and 5 bases had no gene match. The CDR3 extends over 15 amino acids. Germline V gives CDR1 SGHRS, CDR2 YFSETQ.

This sequence joins TRBV6-5 and TRBJ2-4, with D uncertain. CDR3 length equals 12 residues. Germline CDR1 MNHEY, CDR2 SVGAGI. The germline V and J ends were trimmed by 7 bases and 1 base, with 5 bases remaining between them. The CDR3 spells CASMEAKNIQYF. The CDR3 nucleotides are TGTGCCAGCATGGAGGCCAAAAACATTCAGTACTTC.

This clone was observed a few times. The V call is TRBV3-1 (or the pseudogene TRBV3-2), the J call TRBJ2-2; D remains unclear. CDR3 length: 14 amino acids. The V gene's germline CDR1 is LGHDT and CDR2 YNNKEL (reference sequence). The V gene lost 4 bases and the J gene lost 7 bases, with 13 bases spanning the gap. The CDR3 DNA is TGTGCCAGCAGCCCTCGTTTAACCTACGGGGAGCTGTTTTTT. It codes for CASSPRLTYGELFF.

The J gene is TRBJ1-5, the V gene TRBV28, with D perhaps TRBD1 (5 bases). Germline V gene sequence: CDR1 MDHEN, CDR2 SYDVKM. This CDR3 comprises 15 residues. Between the trimmed V and J ends, which lost 3 bases and 5 bases, there was a span of 14 bases. In DNA form, the CDR3 reads TGTGCCAGCAGTTTCGGGGGGGTCCCGCATCAGCCCCAGCATTTT. Its protein is CASSFGGVPHQPQHF.

The chain has TRBV29-1 and TRBJ2-6, with 8 bases lining up with TRBD1. Germline loops: CDR1 SQVTM, CDR2 ANQGSEA. With V trimmed by 6 bases and J by 0 bases, 7 bases remained unmatched. The CDR3 has 16 residues. The CDR3 DNA reads TGCAGCGTGGAGCAGGGGGCCCTCTCTGGGGCCAACGTCCTGACTTTC. Protein product: CSVEQGALSGANVLTF.

The chain employs TRBV4-2 and TRBJ1-2; 7 positions match TRBD1. The germline CDR1 and CDR2 sequences are LGHNA and YNFKEQ. The CDR3 spans 12 residues. Trimming removed 3 bases from V and 7 bases from J; junction bases left unmatched: 2. The CDR3 nucleotides are TGTGCCAGCAGCCAGCACAGGGGTGGCTACACCTTC. Protein: CASSQHRGGYTF.

DNA of the CDR3: TGTGCCAGCAGTGAAGCGAGTTCGAGGGTCGGTCAGCCCCAGCATTTT. As protein: CASSEASSRVGQPQHF. The chain joins TRBV6-1 to TRBJ1-5; the D is unclear. CDR1 and CDR2 (germline): MNHNS, SASEGT. CDR3 length: 16 amino acids. V lost 0 bases to trimming and J lost 6 bases, with 15 bases between them.

The rearrangement uses TRBV12-3 or TRBV12-4 and TRBJ1-2, with TRBD1 identical over 11 bases. Germline trimming cut 3 bases from V and 8 bases from J; bases unmatched to any gene: 2. The CDR3 covers 13 residues. The CDR3 protein is CASSLGQGGGYTF. The CDR3 DNA is TGTGCCAGCAGTTTGGGACAGGGGGGAGGCTACACCTTC.

In nucleotides, the CDR3 is TGTGCCAGCAGGGGCGGGACGGATAATTCACCCCTCCACTTT. Translation gives CASRGGTDNSPLHF. The chain recombines TRBV2 with TRBJ1-6; D is possibly TRBD1 (5 bases). CDR3 length: 14 amino acids. Germline V CDR1 and CDR2: SNHLY, FYNNEI. Trimming took 6 bases from V and 5 from J, leaving 11 bases between them.

This clone was seen a handful of times. J is TRBJ2-2 and V is TRBV7-2, with D possibly matching TRBD2 (6 bases). The V gene lost 1 base and the J gene lost 4 bases, with 10 bases spanning the gap. There are 15 residues in the CDR3. Germline CDR1 SGHTA, CDR2 FQGNSA. The CDR3 is CASSLGQRVTGELFF. Here the CDR3 DNA reads TGTGCCAGCAGCTTAGGCCAGCGGGTCACCGGGGAGCTGTTTTTT.

V and J are TRBV6-1 and TRBJ1-2; TRBD1 might be the D (6 bases). This CDR3 comprises 12 residues. Trimming pared 3 bases from V and 8 bases from J, leaving 10 bases between. Germline V gene data show CDR1 as MNHNS and CDR2 as SASEGT. The CDR3 spells CASSDWGQGYTF. The CDR3 nucleotides are TGTGCCAGCAGTGATTGGGGGCAAGGCTACACCTTC.